Sequencing of this TCR beta chain was carried out in a study of blood T cell repertoires in COVID-19. Overall study context: In each case, the material was cDNA or gDNA derived from T cells, B-cell-depleted T cells, or PBMCs.

Germline CDR1 MDHEN, CDR2 SYDVKM. The CDR3 runs 15 residues. V dropped 8 bases and J dropped 0 bases, with 11 bases sitting between them. Here immunoSEQ multiplex PCR was the method, and the copy in TCRdb shows in-frame clones only, minus some. The sample holds roughly 36,000 clones, around 86% seen once. The chain carries TRBV28 and TRBJ2-6; perhaps TRBD1 as D (6 bases). Sequenced sample: peripheral blood. This TCR was sampled from an elderly man with active COVID-19. CDR3 nucleotide sequence: TGTGCCAGCGTAAACAGGGACTCTGGGGCCAACGTCCTGACTTTC. Its protein product is CASVNRDSGANVLTF.